The present T cell receptor (beta chain) was sequenced within a study of neurological immune-mediated disorders. Study conclusions and caveats: Phylogenetic grouping placed 18 of 34 multiple sclerosis patients' repertoires in one related-CDR3 cluster, a possible signature.

The cDNA came from 5'RACE with 10-nucleotide random UMIs. TCRdb ran MiXCR on the 5' RACE reads and lists one entry per CDR3 protein. The sample contains tens of thousands of distinct CDR3 sequences, approximately 2.8% of which appear only once. This clonotype was picked up many times. Its antigen is not known. Per germline, CDR1 SNHLY and CDR2 FYNNEI. Trimming removed 3 bases at V and 5 bases at J, with 11 bases between. The CDR3 runs to 13 residues. Material for sequencing was PBMCs. The TCR originated in a woman younger than 45 with multiple sclerosis. The rearrangement links TRBV2 to TRBJ2-7, with D possibly TRBD1 on 5 matching bases. The CDR3 DNA reads as TGTGCCAGCAGTGATCCGCCCAGGGACGAGCAGTACTTC. Encoded protein: CASSDPPRDEQYF.